The next 18 T cell receptor beta chains were all read from a single sample in a study of OX40 agonist ivuxolimab in advanced cancers. Assay: immunoSEQ multiplex PCR; the TCRdb copy retains only in-frame clones and omits some. The sample contains 39,000 or so clones, roughly 90% of which appear only once. The source material was CD4+ or CD8+ T cells sorted from blood, sampled in a trial of the OX40 agonist ivuxolimab. Receptors were obtained from an adult with an advanced solid tumor such as melanoma, head and neck, liver or kidney cancer.

This sequence joins TRBV11-3 and TRBJ2-3; 8 nucleotides agree with TRBD2. Germline trimming cut 5 bases from V and 4 bases from J; bases unmatched to any gene: 5. The CDR3 consists of 14 residues. Germline lookup yields CDR1 SGHNT and CDR2 YENEEA. CDR3 in amino acids: CASSRRGGPDTQYF. The CDR3 DNA reads TGTGCCAGCAGCCGTCGGGGGGGGCCAGATACGCAGTATTTT.

CDR3 coding DNA: TGTGCCATCAGTGATAGCGGTCAGGAGGAAGAGACCCAGTACTTC. Translating gives CAISDSGQEEETQYF. This sequence joins TRBV10-3 and TRBJ2-5; D possibly corresponds to TRBD2 (6 bases). The CDR3 runs to 15 residues. In germline, CDR1 is ENHRY, CDR2 SYGVKD. The germline V and J ends were trimmed by 3 bases and 3 bases, with 14 bases remaining between them.

As concerns this clone: One junction end does not reproduce the germline sequence, and a read error may be involved. J is TRBJ1-1 and V is TRBV5-1, with 9 bases fitting TRBD1. The CDR3 contains 14 residues. The germline V gene encodes CDR1 SGHRS and CDR2 YFSETQ. CDR3 amino acids: CASSGTGMKTEAFF. The CDR3 DNA sequence: TGCGCCAGCAGCGGGACAGGGATGAAAACTGAAGCTTTCTTT.

This chain joins TRBV5-6 and TRBJ1-4; 10 bases line up with TRBD1. The CDR3 sequence is 18 residues long. The junction had 13 bases not matched to a gene; V was cut back by 1 base and J by 7 bases. Germline CDR1 is SGHDT and CDR2 is YYEEEE. The CDR3 nucleotides read TGTGCCAGCAGCTTGACGACAGGGGGCGCGGGGTCGGTTGAAAAACTGTTTTTT. It is translated as CASSLTTGGAGSVEKLFF. Looking up the rest from reference TRBV5-6 and TRBJ1-4 gives the full variable domain: DAGVTQSPTHLIKTRGQQVTLRCSPKSGHDTVSWYQQALGQGPQFIFQYYEEEERQRGNFPDRFSGHQFPNYSSELNVNALLLGDSALYLCASSLTTGGAGSVEKLFFGSGTQLSVL.

This chain uses TRBV7-9 with TRBJ2-3; TRBD1 agrees at 11 bases. This CDR3 region has 15 residues. Germline trimming cut 1 base from V and 6 bases from J; bases unmatched to any gene: 3. Per the germline V gene, CDR1 is SEHNR and CDR2 is FQNEAQ (reference sequence). For the CDR3, the DNA is TGTGCCAGCAGCTTAGGCTGGGACAGGGGGGATACGCAGTATTTT. It translates to CASSLGWDRGDTQYF. Together with reference TRBV7-9 and TRBJ2-3, the CDR3 gives the full variable domain: DTGVSQNPRHKITKRGQNVTFRCDPISEHNRLYWYRQTLGQGPEFLTYFQNEAQLEKSRLLSDRFSAERPKGSFSTLEIQRTEQGDSAMYLCASSLGWDRGDTQYFGPGTRLTVL.

V gene TRBV7-2 combines with J gene TRBJ1-4; no firm D call. Between the trimmed V and J ends, which lost 5 bases and 11 bases, there was a span of 18 bases. Per germline, CDR1 SGHTA and CDR2 FQGNSA. This CDR3 spans 14 amino acids. Here the CDR3 DNA reads TGTGCCAGCAGCCCACCGGGCCCAGTGCTCAAACTGTTTTTT. It is translated as CASSPPGPVLKLFF.

The chain couples TRBV2 to TRBJ1-2, with unresolved D. CDR1 and CDR2 from the germline V gene are SNHLY and FYNNEI. This CDR3 has 15 residues. V was shortened by 1 base and J by 8 bases, with 17 bases between the two germline ends. CDR3 bases: TGTGCCAGCAGTGAAGTAGGCAGAGGTTTGGGCGGCTACACCTTC. Protein sequence: CASSEVGRGLGGYTF.

V is TRBV6-1 and J is TRBJ2-7; 8 nucleotides match TRBD2. The CDR3 consists of 14 residues. Unmatched junction bases numbered 4, after V lost 4 bases and J lost 2 bases. CDR1 and CDR2 from the germline V gene are MNHNS and SASEGT. The CDR3 region has the DNA TGTGCCAGCAGTGCCGGACTAGCCCCCTACGAGCAGTACTTC. Protein: CASSAGLAPYEQYF.

The rearrangement links TRBV6-6 to TRBJ1-4; D remains unclear. The germline V gene encodes CDR1 MNHNY and CDR2 SVGAGI (reference sequence). V lost 6 bases and J lost 11, with 16 bases in between. The length of the CDR3 is 13 residues. CDR3 loop: CASSPGAERKLFF. Written as DNA, the CDR3 is TGTGCCAGCAGCCCTGGAGCGGAGCGGAAACTGTTTTTT.

This chain joins TRBV5-1 and TRBJ2-1; 13 bases line up with TRBD2. This CDR3 contains 17 residues. Germline V gene lookup returns CDR1 SGHRS and CDR2 YFSETQ. V lost 1 base and J lost 0; bases outside the gene matches: 1. The CDR3 sequence: CASSLRTSGGSYNEQFF. The CDR3 region has the DNA TGCGCCAGCAGCTTGAGGACTAGCGGGGGCTCCTACAATGAGCAGTTCTTC.

J is TRBJ2-7 and V is TRBV29-1; D possibly corresponds to TRBD1 (6 bases). The CDR3 is made up of 16 amino acids. V gave up 6 bases and J gave up 4 bases, with 25 bases separating them. Germline CDR1 reads SQVTM; CDR2 reads ANQGSEA. The CDR3 reads CSVDSGARQGKYEQYF. The CDR3 DNA follows: TGCAGCGTGGATTCAGGGGCAAGGCAGGGGAAATACGAGCAGTACTTC.

V gene TRBV19 combines with J gene TRBJ1-2, with D hard to call. The CDR3 contains 14 residues. Trimming removed 1 base from V and 4 bases from J, with 10 bases in between. Germline V gives CDR1 LNHDA, CDR2 SQIVND (reference sequence). CDR3 residues: CASSIGGSGYGYTF. Here the CDR3 DNA reads TGTGCCAGTAGTATAGGGGGTTCTGGCTATGGCTACACCTTC.

The rearrangement joins TRBV5-1 to TRBJ2-7; 8 bases are shared with TRBD1. V shed 3 bases, J shed 3 bases, and the junction held 8 bases outside the gene matches. The CDR3 runs to 15 residues. CDR1 SGHRS and CDR2 YFSETQ come from the germline V gene. The CDR3 bases are TGCGCCAGCAGCTCGGCGGGACAGGTGTTCTACGAGCAGTACTTC. Amino acid sequence: CASSSAGQVFYEQYF. The whole variable domain, remainder taken from reference TRBV5-1 and TRBJ2-7, is KAGVTQTPRYLIKTRGQQVTLSCSPISGHRSVSWYQQTPGQGLQFLFEYFSETQRNKGNFPGRFSGRQFSNSRSEMNVSTLELGDSALYLCASSSAGQVFYEQYFGPGTRLTVT.

The V gene is TRBV11-2, the J gene TRBJ2-7; TRBD2 might be the D (7 bases). The CDR3 length is 13 residues. V lost 9 bases and J 3 bases, leaving 15 bases between the germline ends. Germline assignment: CDR1 SGHAT and CDR2 FQNNGV. Written as DNA, the CDR3 is TGTGCCAGTAAGGGGGGGGATAACTACGAGCAGTACTTC. Its protein product is CASKGGDNYEQYF.

In DNA, the CDR3 is TGTGCCAGCAGCCTGGGGGAAAGAGCTTTCTTT. It is translated as CASSLGERAFF. The gene calls are TRBV6-5 and TRBJ1-1, with TRBD1 as a possible D gene (5 bases). Between the trimmed V and J ends, which lost 6 bases and 10 bases, there was a span of 12 bases. This CDR3 is 11 amino acids long. The V gene's germline CDR1 is MNHEY and CDR2 SVGAGI.

The CDR3 nucleotides read TGCAGTGCTAATATGAACACTGAAGCTTTCTTT. Encoded protein: CSANMNTEAFF. This chain uses TRBV20-1 with TRBJ1-1; no firm D call. CDR3 length equals 11 residues. Germline CDR1 reads DFQATT; CDR2 reads SNEGSKA (reference sequence). Trimming pared 4 bases from V and 0 bases from J, leaving 3 bases between.

This clone was observed once. The J gene is TRBJ2-1, the V gene TRBV5-1, with TRBD2 identical over 13 bases. CDR1 is SGHRS and CDR2 is YFSETQ in the germline V gene. V trimming: 3 bases; J trimming: 9 bases; junction bases outside the gene matches: 12. The CDR3 is 17 amino acids. The CDR3 DNA reads TGCGCCAGCAGCTCCCCCCTGACTAGCGGGGGGATGGTTGAGCAGTTCTTC. It is translated as CASSSPLTSGGMVEQFF.

The CDR3: CASSFNRAHSPLHF. Here the CDR3 DNA reads TGTGCCAGCAGCTTTAACAGGGCTCATTCACCCCTCCACTTT. This chain connects TRBV5-4 to TRBJ1-6, with D perhaps matching TRBD1 (6 bases). Trimming left V 2 bases short and J 8 bases short, with 11 bases between. The CDR3 has 14 amino acids. Germline V lookup: CDR1 SGHNT, CDR2 YYREEE (reference sequence).